One and the same sample provided the 13 T cell receptor beta chains below, sequenced in a study of blood T cell repertoires in COVID-19. Data came from immunoSEQ multiplex PCR; TCRdb stores just in-frame clones and leaves some out. Among about 140,000 clones, 80% to 85% were seen once, and the ten largest hold almost 9%. The sample comprised peripheral blood. The receptors derive from a man under 40 with COVID-19, enrolled during active disease.

This clone has more than one count but fewer than ten. The chain recombines TRBV5-1 with TRBJ1-4; TRBD1 aligns across 7 bases. This CDR3 spans 15 amino acids. Per the germline V gene, CDR1 is SGHRS and CDR2 is YFSETQ. The V and J ends lost 4 bases and 5 bases, in that order; junction bases with no gene match: 8. The CDR3 DNA follows: TGCGCCAGCAGCCCCTCGGGACAGAACAATGAAAAACTGTTTTTT. It specifies CASSPSGQNNEKLFF.

V is TRBV6-5 and J is TRBJ2-7; unclear D gene. V gave up 6 bases and J gave up 5 bases, with 14 bases separating them. Germline assignment: CDR1 MNHEY and CDR2 SVGAGI. The CDR3 has 13 residues. This CDR3 reads CASRRDLADEQYF. CDR3 coding DNA: TGTGCCAGCAGACGTGACTTGGCTGACGAGCAGTACTTC.

V usage is TRBV11-1 and J usage is TRBJ2-5, with no clear D. The CDR3 spans 14 residues. In germline, CDR1 is SGHAT, CDR2 FQDESV (reference sequence). Trimming removed 4 bases from V and 0 bases from J, with 9 bases in between. Here the CDR3 DNA reads TGTGCCAGCAGCTCCGACACGTACCAAGAGACCCAGTACTTC. Its translation: CASSSDTYQETQYF. The full variable domain, with the rest looked up from reference TRBV11-1 and TRBJ2-5, is EAEVAQSPRYKITEKSQAVAFWCDPISGHATLYWYRQILGQGPELLVQFQDESVVDDSQLPKDRFSAERLKGVDSTLKIQPAELGDSAMYLCASSSDTYQETQYFGPGTRLLVL.

The rearrangement links TRBV10-3 to TRBJ2-3; 8 nucleotides line up with TRBD2. The CDR3 has 16 amino acids. The J segment lost 5 bases and the V segment lost 10 bases, leaving 17 bases of the junction unmatched. From germline, CDR1 is ENHRY and CDR2 SYGVKD. The CDR3 DNA is TGTGCCACCGCCCCGAGCGGGAGTAGGGCCGGAGATACGCAGTATTTT. The encoded protein is CATAPSGSRAGDTQYF.

The chain has TRBV28 and TRBJ2-1; 10 bases match TRBD2. Trimming removed 4 bases from V and 1 base from J; junction bases left unmatched: 4. The CDR3 runs to 16 residues. Germline CDR1 reads MDHEN; CDR2 reads SYDVKM. CDR3 bases: TGTGCCAGCAGTTCCCTTAGCGGGAGGTCCTACAATGAGCAGTTCTTC. Protein sequence: CASSSLSGRSYNEQFF.

This chain joins TRBV19 and TRBJ2-3; maybe TRBD2 (6 bases). The V gene's germline CDR1 is LNHDA and CDR2 SQIVND (reference sequence). This CDR3 is 16 amino acids long. Trimming took 3 bases from V and 2 from J, leaving 15 bases between them. The CDR3 bases are TGTGCCAGTAGTATGACAGCGGGTAGCTTCACAGATACGCAGTATTTT. Protein sequence: CASSMTAGSFTDTQYF.

The chain recombines TRBV19 with TRBJ1-3; 10 bases are shared with TRBD1. After removal of 5 bases from V and 7 bases from J, the junction contained 8 bases not matched to a gene. Germline V gives CDR1 LNHDA, CDR2 SQIVND (reference sequence). This CDR3 has 15 amino acids. The CDR3 loop is CASSPRDRGVNTIYF. CDR3 nucleotides: TGTGCCAGTAGTCCCCGGGACAGGGGAGTCAACACCATATATTTT.

The rearrangement links TRBV2 to TRBJ1-2; 7 nucleotides line up with TRBD1. J was trimmed by 7 bases and V by 6 bases; bases with no gene match: 8. This CDR3 has 13 residues. Germline values: CDR1 SNHLY, CDR2 FYNNEI. CDR3 region: CASRGTVSPGYTF. The DNA for the CDR3 is TGTGCCAGCAGAGGGACAGTTAGTCCTGGCTACACCTTC.

V gene TRBV6-5 combines with J gene TRBJ1-1, with 8 bases identical to TRBD1. The CDR3 is made up of 14 amino acids. In germline, CDR1 is MNHEY, CDR2 SVGAGI. The V and J ends lost 6 bases and 5 bases, in that order; junction bases with no gene match: 8. The CDR3 region is CASRLQGGITEAFF. The CDR3 DNA reads as TGTGCCAGCAGATTACAGGGGGGTATTACTGAAGCTTTCTTT.

The chain employs TRBV6-5 and TRBJ2-7, with 8 nucleotides matching TRBD1. Trimming at V came to 6 bases and at J to 3 bases, leaving 7 bases not matched to a gene. Looked up from germline, CDR1 is MNHEY and CDR2 is SVGAGI. The CDR3 has 14 amino acids. Written as DNA, the CDR3 is TGTGCCAGCAGCCCCGACAGGGGCCGCTACGAGCAGTACTTC. Protein sequence: CASSPDRGRYEQYF.

This clone was picked up one time. The chain combines TRBV24-1 with TRBJ2-7; D unresolved. CDR3 length equals 14 residues. CDR1 is KGHDR, CDR2 SFDVKD, per germline. Trimming shortened V by 3 bases and J by 3 bases, and 11 bases separated the two germline ends. The CDR3 here is CATSDPARGYEQYF. The CDR3 DNA reads TGTGCCACCAGTGATCCCGCGCGCGGCTACGAGCAGTACTTC.

V is TRBV2 and J is TRBJ1-3, with D uncertain. Germline CDR1 and CDR2: SNHLY and FYNNEI. V gave up 6 bases and J gave up 0 bases, with 12 bases separating them. The CDR3 covers 15 residues. CDR3 in DNA: TGTGCCAGCAGGGAGGACGTGACCTCTGGAAACACCATATATTTT. Encoded protein: CASREDVTSGNTIYF. The full variable domain, completed using reference TRBV2 and TRBJ1-3, is EPEVTQTPSHQVTQMGQEVILRCVPISNHLYFYWYRQILGQKVEFLVSFYNNEISEKSEIFDDQFSVERPDGSNFTLKIRSTKLEDSAMYFCASREDVTSGNTIYFGEGSWLTVV.

The chain joins TRBV20-1 to TRBJ1-1; D is uncertain. The CDR3 is 10 amino acids. CDR1 is DFQATT and CDR2 is SNEGSKA in the germline V gene (reference sequence). V lost 2 bases and J lost 8, with 6 bases in between. The CDR3 coding sequence is TGCAGTGCTAGAAAATCGGAAGCTTTCTTT. Translation gives CSARKSEAFF.